This T cell receptor beta chain stems from a study of T cell responses to AZD1222 COVID-19 vaccine. Whole-study results and caveats: Among spike-specific TCRs, nearly half reportedly target unmutated variant regions. The donor cohort was predominantly white British with a female majority, and clonal diversity may have been underestimated. Only a handful of AZD1222 recipients tested seropositive at baseline. CD4 TCRs associated with vaccination spanned spike, dominating at 160-218 and 743-854.

This clone was observed a handful of times. Its antigen is undetermined. The germline CDR1 and CDR2 sequences are SGDLS and YYNGEE. This CDR3 is 13 amino acids long. The ends lost 5 bases at V and 7 bases at J; junction bases unmatched: 5. TCRdb's table, derived via immunoSEQ multiplex PCR, lists solely in-frame clones and lacks some. The sample consists of over 150,000 clones, approximately 88% of them appearing once. Sequenced here: peripheral blood, sampled 28 days after the second AZD1222 dose. V gene TRBV9 combines with J gene TRBJ2-2, with 7 positions matching TRBD1. The source of this sequence is an adult who received the AZD1222 COVID-19 vaccine. The chain's CDR3 is CASRDTGVGELFF. DNA of the CDR3: TGTGCCAGCAGAGATACAGGGGTCGGGGAGCTGTTTTTT. Looking up the rest from reference TRBV9 and TRBJ2-2 gives the full variable domain: DSGVTQTPKHLITATGQRVTLRCSPRSGDLSVYWYQQSLDQGLQFLIQYYNGEERAKGNILERFSAQQFPDLHSELNLSSLELGDSALYFCASRDTGVGELFFGEGSRLTVL.